This T cell receptor (beta chain) was sequenced during a study of T cell responses to AZD1222 COVID-19 vaccine. Findings and limits, study-wide: Possibly, clonal diversity was underestimated; donors were largely white British and included more females. Mapped onto spike, vaccine-associated CD4 TCRs spanned it and were dominant at 160-218 and 743-854. Reportedly, close to half of spike-specific TCRs are directed against unmutated variant regions. Researchers took repertoire samples only after the peak T cell response had come.

Clones were sequenced by immunoSEQ multiplex PCR, and TCRdb holds only the in-frame ones, with some missing. The sample holds some 99,000 clones; over 75% are singletons and the top ten take around 4.5%. Germline V gene lookup returns CDR1 LNHNV and CDR2 YYDKDF (reference sequence). This CDR3 has 13 residues. The germline V and J ends were trimmed by 1 base and 9 bases, with 13 bases remaining between them. Points on this clone: Its matching antigen is unknown.

The sequence was obtained from an adult who received the AZD1222 COVID-19 vaccine. The V and J genes are TRBV15 and TRBJ2-7; tentatively, D is TRBD2 (6 bases). Source: peripheral blood, taken 28 days after the second AZD1222 dose. This chain's CDR3 is CATSRGAGSGQYF. The CDR3 DNA follows: TGTGCCACCAGCAGAGGGGCGGGGAGCGGGCAGTACTTC. Together with reference TRBV15 and TRBJ2-7, the CDR3 gives the full variable domain: DAMVIQNPRYQVTQFGKPVTLSCSQTLNHNVMYWYQQKSSQAPKLLFHYYDKDFNNEADTPDNFQSRRPNTSFCFLDIRSPGLGDTAMYLCATSRGAGSGQYFGPGTRLTVT.